The table lists the clone carrying this TCR beta chain with a count of one. What it binds is not known. Described time point: before natalizumab initiation. Every listed patient previously received interferon beta; all PML patients were women. The data are from a study of multiple sclerosis patients with progressive multifocal leukoencephalopathy. Study-wide results and caveats: TRBV and TRBJ usage showed no common pattern when PML developed.

Data came from immunoSEQ multiplex PCR; TCRdb stores just in-frame clones and leaves some out. The table records some 30,000 clones, around 89% of them present only once. The sequenced sample was PBMCs. This sequence was found in a human donor with multiple sclerosis.

CDR3 loop: CASSPGTASDYGYTF. For the CDR3, the DNA is TGTGCCAGCAGCCCCGGGACAGCCTCTGACTATGGCTACACCTTC. The chain couples TRBV9 to TRBJ1-2; 7 positions match TRBD1. The CDR3 is 15 residues long. Germline loops: CDR1 SGDLS, CDR2 YYNGEE. The V gene end was trimmed by 4 bases and the J gene end by 3 bases; junction bases not matched to a gene: 9.